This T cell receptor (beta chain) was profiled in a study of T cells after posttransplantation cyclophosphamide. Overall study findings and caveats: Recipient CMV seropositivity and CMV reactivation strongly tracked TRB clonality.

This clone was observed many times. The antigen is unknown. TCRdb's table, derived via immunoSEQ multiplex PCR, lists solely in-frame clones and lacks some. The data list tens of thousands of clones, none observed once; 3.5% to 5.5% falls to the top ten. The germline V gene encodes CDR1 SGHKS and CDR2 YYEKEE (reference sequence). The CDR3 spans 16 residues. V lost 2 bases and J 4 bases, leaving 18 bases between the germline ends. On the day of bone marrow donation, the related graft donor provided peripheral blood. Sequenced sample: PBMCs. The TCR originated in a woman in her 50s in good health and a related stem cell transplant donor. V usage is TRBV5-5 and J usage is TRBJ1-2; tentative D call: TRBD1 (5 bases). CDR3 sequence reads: CASSFDSPWGGYGYTF. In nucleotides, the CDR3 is TGTGCCAGCAGCTTTGATTCGCCCTGGGGGGGCTATGGCTACACCTTC.